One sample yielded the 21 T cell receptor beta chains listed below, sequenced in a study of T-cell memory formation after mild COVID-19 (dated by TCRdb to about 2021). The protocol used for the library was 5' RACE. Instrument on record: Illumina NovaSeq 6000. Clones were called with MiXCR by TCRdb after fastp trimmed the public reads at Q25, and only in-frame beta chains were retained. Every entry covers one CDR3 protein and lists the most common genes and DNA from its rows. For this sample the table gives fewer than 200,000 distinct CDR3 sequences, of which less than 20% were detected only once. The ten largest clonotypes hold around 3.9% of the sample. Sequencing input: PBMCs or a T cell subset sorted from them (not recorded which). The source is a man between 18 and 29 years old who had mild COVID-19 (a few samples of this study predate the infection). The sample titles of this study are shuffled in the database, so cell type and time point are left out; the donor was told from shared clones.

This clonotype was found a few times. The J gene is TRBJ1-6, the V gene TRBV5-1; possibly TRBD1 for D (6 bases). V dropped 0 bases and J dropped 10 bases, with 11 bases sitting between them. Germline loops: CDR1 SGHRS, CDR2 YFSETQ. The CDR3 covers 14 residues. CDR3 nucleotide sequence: TGCGCCAGCAGCTTGGCAGGGGAGAGATCACCCCTCCACTTT. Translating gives CASSLAGERSPLHF.

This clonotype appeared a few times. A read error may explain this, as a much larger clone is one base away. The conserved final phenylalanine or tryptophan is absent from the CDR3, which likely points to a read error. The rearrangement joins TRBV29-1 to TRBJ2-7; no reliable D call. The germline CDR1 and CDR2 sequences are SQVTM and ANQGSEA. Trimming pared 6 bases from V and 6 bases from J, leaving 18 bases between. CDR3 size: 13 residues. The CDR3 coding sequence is TGCAGCGTGGGGTATTTGACTCCGGGCGAGCAGTACTAC. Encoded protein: CSVGYLTPGEQYY.

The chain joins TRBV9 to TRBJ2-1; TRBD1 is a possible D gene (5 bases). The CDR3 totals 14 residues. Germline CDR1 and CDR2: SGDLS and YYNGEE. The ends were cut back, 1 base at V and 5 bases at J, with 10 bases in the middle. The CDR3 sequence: CASSVFVGDNEQFF. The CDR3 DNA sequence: TGTGCCAGCAGCGTATTCGTAGGGGACAATGAGCAGTTCTTC. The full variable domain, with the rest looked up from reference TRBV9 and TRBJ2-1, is DSGVTQTPKHLITATGQRVTLRCSPRSGDLSVYWYQQSLDQGLQFLIQYYNGEERAKGNILERFSAQQFPDLHSELNLSSLELGDSALYFCASSVFVGDNEQFFGPGTRLTVL.

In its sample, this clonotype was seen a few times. The CDR3 sequence: CASTRGLTSGRYNEQFF. CDR3 bases: TGTGCCAGCACCCGAGGATTGACTAGCGGGCGCTACAATGAGCAGTTCTTC. The chain employs TRBV6-2 or TRBV6-3 and TRBJ2-1; 10 positions agree with TRBD2. Unmatched junction bases numbered 12, after V lost 7 bases and J lost 3 bases. Looked up from germline, CDR1 is MNHEY and CDR2 is SVGEGT. This CDR3 is 17 amino acids long.

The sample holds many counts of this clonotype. CDR3 DNA: TGTGCCAGCAGCCTCAAGGGGGGGTCTTTAGGCGATACGCAGTATTTT. Its protein is CASSLKGGSLGDTQYF. This chain uses TRBV7-3 with TRBJ2-3; possibly TRBD2 for D (7 bases). This CDR3 is 16 amino acids long. Per germline, CDR1 SGHTA and CDR2 FQGTGA. V was shortened by 5 bases and J by 6 bases, with 21 bases between the two germline ends.

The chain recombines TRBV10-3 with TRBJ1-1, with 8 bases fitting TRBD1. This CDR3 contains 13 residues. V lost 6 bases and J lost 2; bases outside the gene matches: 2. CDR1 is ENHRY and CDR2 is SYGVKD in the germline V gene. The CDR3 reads CAISGQGNTEAFF. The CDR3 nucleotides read TGTGCCATCAGCGGACAGGGCAACACTGAAGCTTTCTTT.

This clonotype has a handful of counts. CDR3 DNA: TGTGCCAGCAGCGCTCGCCGTCTCTATGGCTACACCTTC. This encodes CASSARRLYGYTF. The chain joins TRBV5-6 to TRBJ1-2; D gene uncertain. V dropped 4 bases and J dropped 4 bases, with 11 bases sitting between them. This CDR3 is 13 amino acids long. Germline V CDR1 and CDR2: SGHDT, YYEEEE.

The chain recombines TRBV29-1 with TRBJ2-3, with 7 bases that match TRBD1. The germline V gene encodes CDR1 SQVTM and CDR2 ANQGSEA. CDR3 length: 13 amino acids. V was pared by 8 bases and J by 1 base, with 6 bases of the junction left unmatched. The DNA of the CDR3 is TGCAGCCTTGGACAGGTCCGCACAGATACGCAGTATTTT. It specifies CSLGQVRTDTQYF.

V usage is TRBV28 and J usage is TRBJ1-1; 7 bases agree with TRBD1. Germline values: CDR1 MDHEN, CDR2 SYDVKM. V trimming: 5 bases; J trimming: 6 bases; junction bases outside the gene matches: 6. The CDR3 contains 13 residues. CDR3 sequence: CASSMLDRAEAFF. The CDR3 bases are TGTGCCAGCAGTATGTTAGACAGGGCTGAAGCTTTCTTT.

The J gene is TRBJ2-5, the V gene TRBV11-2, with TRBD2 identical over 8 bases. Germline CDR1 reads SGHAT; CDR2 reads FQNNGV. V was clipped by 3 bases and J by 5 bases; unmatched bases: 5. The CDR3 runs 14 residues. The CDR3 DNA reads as TGTGCCAGCAGCTTGACTAGCGATATGGAGACCCAGTACTTC. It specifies CASSLTSDMETQYF.

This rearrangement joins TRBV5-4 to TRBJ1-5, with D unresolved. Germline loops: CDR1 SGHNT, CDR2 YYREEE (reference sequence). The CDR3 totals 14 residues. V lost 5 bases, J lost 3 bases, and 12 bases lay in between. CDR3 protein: CASSSRGSNQPQHF. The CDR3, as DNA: TGTGCCAGCAGTTCCCGGGGTTCCAATCAGCCCCAGCATTTT. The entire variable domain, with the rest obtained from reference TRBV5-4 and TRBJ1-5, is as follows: ETGVTQSPTHLIKTRGQQVTLRCSSQSGHNTVSWYQQALGQGPQFIFQYYREEENGRGNFPPRFSGLQFPNYSSELNVNALELDDSALYLCASSSRGSNQPQHFGDGTRLSIL.

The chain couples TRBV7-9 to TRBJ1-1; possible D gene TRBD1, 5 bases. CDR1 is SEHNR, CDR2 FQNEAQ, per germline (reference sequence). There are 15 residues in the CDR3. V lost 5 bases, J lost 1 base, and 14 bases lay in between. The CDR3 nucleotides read TGTGCCAGCAGCCCTGGGGGTCGACGGAACACTGAAGCTTTCTTT. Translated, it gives CASSPGGRRNTEAFF.

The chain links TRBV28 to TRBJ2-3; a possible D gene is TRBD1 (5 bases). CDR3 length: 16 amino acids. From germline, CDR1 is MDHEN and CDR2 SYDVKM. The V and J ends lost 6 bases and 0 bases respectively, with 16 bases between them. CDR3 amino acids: CASRPMRQGSTDTQYF. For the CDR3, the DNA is TGTGCCAGCAGACCTATGCGGCAGGGCAGCACAGATACGCAGTATTTT.

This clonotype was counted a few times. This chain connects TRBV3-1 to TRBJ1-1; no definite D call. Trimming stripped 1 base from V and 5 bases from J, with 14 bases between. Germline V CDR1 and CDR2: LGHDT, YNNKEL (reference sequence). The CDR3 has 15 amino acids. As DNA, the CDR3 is TGTGCCAGCAGCCAAGGTGGAGGGATCATTACTGAAGCTTTCTTT. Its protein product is CASSQGGGIITEAFF.

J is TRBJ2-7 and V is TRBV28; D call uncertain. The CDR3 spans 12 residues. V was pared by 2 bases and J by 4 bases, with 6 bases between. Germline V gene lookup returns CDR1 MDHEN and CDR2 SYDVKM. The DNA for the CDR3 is TGTGCCAGCAGTTTAACTGGGTACGAGCAGTACGTC. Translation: CASSLTGYEQYV.

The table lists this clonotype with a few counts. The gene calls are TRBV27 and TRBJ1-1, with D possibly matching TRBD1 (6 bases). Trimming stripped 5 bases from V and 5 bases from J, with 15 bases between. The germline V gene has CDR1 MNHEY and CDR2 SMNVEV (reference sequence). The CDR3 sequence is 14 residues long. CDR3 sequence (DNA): TGTGCCAGCAGTCTACAAAGGGGGGCGACTGAAGCTTTCTTT. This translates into CASSLQRGATEAFF.

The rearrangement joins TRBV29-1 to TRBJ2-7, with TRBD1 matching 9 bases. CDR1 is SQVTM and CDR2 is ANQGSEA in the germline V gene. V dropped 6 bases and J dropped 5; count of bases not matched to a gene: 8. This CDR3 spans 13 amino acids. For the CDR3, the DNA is TGCAGCGTAACCGGGACAGGGTTCCACGAGCAGTACTTC. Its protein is CSVTGTGFHEQYF.

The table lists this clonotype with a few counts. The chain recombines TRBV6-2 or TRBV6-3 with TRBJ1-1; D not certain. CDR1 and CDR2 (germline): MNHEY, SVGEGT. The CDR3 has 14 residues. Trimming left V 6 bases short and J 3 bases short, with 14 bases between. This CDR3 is CASRHQRRDTEAFF. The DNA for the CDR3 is TGTGCCAGCAGGCACCAGCGGAGGGACACTGAAGCTTTCTTT.

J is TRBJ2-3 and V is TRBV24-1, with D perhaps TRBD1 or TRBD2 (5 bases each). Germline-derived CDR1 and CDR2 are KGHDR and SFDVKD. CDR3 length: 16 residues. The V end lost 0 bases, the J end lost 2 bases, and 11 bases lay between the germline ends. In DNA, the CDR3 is TGTGCCACCAGTGATTTGAACTTCGGGGCCACAGATACGCAGTATTTT. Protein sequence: CATSDLNFGATDTQYF.

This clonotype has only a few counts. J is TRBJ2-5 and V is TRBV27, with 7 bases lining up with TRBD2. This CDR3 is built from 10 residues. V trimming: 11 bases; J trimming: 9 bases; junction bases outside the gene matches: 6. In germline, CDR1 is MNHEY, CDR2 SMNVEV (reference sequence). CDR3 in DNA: TGTGCCGCGGGAGAGGGGCCCCAGTACTTC. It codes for CAAGEGPQYF.

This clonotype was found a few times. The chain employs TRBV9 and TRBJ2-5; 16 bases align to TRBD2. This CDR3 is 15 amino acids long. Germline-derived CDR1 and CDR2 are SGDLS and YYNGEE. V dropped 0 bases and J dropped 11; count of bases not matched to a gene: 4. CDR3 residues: CASSVEPGLAGGQYF. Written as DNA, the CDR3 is TGTGCCAGCAGCGTAGAACCGGGACTAGCGGGGGGGCAGTACTTC.